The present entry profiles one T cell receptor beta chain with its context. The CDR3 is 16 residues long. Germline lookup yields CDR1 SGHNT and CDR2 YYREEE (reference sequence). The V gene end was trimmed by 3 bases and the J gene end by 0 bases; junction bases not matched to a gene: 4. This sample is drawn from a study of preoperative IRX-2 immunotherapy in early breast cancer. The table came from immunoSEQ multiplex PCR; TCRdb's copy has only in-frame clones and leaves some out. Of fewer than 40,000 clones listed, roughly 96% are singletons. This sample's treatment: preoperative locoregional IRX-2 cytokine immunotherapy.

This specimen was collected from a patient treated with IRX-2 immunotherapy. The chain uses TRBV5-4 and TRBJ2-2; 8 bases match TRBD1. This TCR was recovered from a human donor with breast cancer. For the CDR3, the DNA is TGTGCCAGCAGCTCCACGACAGGGGCGAACACCGGGGAGCTGTTTTTT. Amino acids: CASSSTTGANTGELFF. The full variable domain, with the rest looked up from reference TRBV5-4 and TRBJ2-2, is ETGVTQSPTHLIKTRGQQVTLRCSSQSGHNTVSWYQQALGQGPQFIFQYYREEENGRGNFPPRFSGLQFPNYSSELNVNALELDDSALYLCASSSTTGANTGELFFGEGSRLTVL.